This T cell receptor beta chain was identified in a study of T cell responses to AZD1222 COVID-19 vaccine. Study findings and constraints: Donors skewed white British and female; clonal diversity was possibly underestimated. Samples come after the peak T cell response, not at day 14. The study reported that nearly half of spike-specific TCRs target unmutated variant regions.

Note on this clone: As yet, its antigen is unknown.

Using immunoSEQ multiplex PCR, the repertoire was profiled, and TCRdb retains in-frame clones only, with some absent. The sample consists of around 120,000 clones, approximately 85% of them appearing once. The receptor's source is an adult in good health. The sample here was peripheral blood, taken on day 0 of AZD1222 vaccination.

CDR3 sequence reads: CASSPRTGAFYGYTF. The CDR3 nucleotides read TGTGCCAGCAGCCCCCGGACAGGGGCTTTTTATGGCTACACCTTC. The rearrangement joins TRBV9 to TRBJ1-2; 9 nucleotides agree with TRBD1. The CDR3 length is 15 residues. Germline V lookup: CDR1 SGDLS, CDR2 YYNGEE. V was pared by 4 bases and J by 5 bases, with 9 bases of the junction left unmatched. The variable domain in full, completed from reference TRBV9 and TRBJ1-2, reads DSGVTQTPKHLITATGQRVTLRCSPRSGDLSVYWYQQSLDQGLQFLIQYYNGEERAKGNILERFSAQQFPDLHSELNLSSLELGDSALYFCASSPRTGAFYGYTFGSGTRLTVV.